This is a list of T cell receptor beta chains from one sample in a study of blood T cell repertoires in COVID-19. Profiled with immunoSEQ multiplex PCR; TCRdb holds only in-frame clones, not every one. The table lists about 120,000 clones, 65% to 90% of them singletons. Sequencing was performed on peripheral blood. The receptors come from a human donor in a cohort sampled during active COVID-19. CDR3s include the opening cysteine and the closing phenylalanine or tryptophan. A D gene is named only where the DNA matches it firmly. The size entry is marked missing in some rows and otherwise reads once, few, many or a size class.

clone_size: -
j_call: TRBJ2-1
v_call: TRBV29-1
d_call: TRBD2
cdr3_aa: CSALSGGGSYNEQFF
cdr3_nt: TGCAGCGCCCTCAGCGGGGGGGGTTCCTACAATGAGCAGTTCTTC

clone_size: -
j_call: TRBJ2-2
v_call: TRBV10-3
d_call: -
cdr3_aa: CAISEGGAETGELFF
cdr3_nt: TGTGCCATCAGTGAGGGCGGAGCGGAAACCGGGGAGCTGTTTTTT

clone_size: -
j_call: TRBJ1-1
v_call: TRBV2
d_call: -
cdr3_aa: CASSEREGPSSEAFF
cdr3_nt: TGTGCCAGCAGTGAACGGGAGGGGCCGAGCTCTGAAGCTTTCTTT

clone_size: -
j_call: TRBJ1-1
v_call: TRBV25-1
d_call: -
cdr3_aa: CASSPAAGANTEAFF
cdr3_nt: TGTGCCAGCAGTCCCGCCGCAGGGGCGAACACTGAAGCTTTCTTT

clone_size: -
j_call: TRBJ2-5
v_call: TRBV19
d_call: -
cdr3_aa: CASSIRDRKETQYF
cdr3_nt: TGTGCCAGTAGTATCCGAGACAGGAAAGAGACCCAGTACTTC

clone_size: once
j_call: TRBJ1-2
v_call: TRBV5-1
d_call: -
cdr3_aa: CASSLEQGGYGYTF
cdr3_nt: TGCGCCAGCAGCTTGGAACAGGGTGGCTATGGCTACACCTTC

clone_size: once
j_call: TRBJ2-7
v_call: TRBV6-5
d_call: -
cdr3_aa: CASSQNRVTYEQYF
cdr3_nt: TGTGCCAGCAGTCAAAACAGGGTTACCTACGAGCAGTACTTC

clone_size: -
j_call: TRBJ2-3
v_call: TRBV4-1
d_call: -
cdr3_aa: CASSQPAGSTDTQYF
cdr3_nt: TGCGCCAGCAGCCAACCGGCGGGCAGCACAGATACGCAGTATTTT

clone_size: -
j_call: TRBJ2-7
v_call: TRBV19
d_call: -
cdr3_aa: CASSAHRNSYEQYF
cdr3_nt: TGTGCCAGTAGTGCCCATAGAAATTCCTACGAGCAGTACTTC

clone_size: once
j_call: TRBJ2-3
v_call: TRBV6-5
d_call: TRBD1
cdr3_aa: CASRQGATDTQYF
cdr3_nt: TGTGCCAGCAGGCAGGGGGCCACAGATACGCAGTATTTT

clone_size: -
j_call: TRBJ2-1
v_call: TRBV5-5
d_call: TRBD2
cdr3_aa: CASSLVWGLIYNEQFF
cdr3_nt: TGTGCCAGCAGCTTGGTATGGGGACTAATTTACAATGAGCAGTTCTTC

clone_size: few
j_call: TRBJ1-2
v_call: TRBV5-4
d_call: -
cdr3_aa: CASSLFRTDLNGYTF
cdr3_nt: TGTGCCAGCAGCCTGTTCCGGACAGATCTAAATGGCTACACCTTC

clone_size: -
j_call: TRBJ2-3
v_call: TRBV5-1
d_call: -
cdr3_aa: CASSLVFQGTDTQYF
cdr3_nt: TGCGCCAGCAGCTTGGTCTTCCAGGGAACAGATACGCAGTATTTT

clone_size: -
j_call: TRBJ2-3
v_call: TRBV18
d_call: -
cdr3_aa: CASSNYLQGTDTQYF
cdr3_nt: TGTGCCAGCTCAAACTATTTACAGGGCACAGATACGCAGTATTTT

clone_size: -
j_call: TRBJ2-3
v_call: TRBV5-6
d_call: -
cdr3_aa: CASSLLGADTQYF
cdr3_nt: TGTGCCAGCAGTCTCCTCGGGGCAGATACGCAGTATTTT

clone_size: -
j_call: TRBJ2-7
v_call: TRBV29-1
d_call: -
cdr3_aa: CSAGQFAYEQYF
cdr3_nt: TGCAGTGCTGGACAGTTCGCCTACGAGCAGTACTTC

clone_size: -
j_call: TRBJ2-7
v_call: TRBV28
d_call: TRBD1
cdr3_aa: CASRPGQSYEQYF
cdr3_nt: TGTGCCAGCAGGCCGGGACAGTCCTACGAGCAGTACTTC

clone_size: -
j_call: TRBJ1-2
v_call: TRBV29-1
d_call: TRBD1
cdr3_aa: CSVDRQGPYGYTF
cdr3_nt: TGCAGCGTGGATAGACAGGGCCCCTATGGCTACACCTTC

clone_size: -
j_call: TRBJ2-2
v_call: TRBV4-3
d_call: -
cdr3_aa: CASSLQTGELFF
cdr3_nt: TGCGCCAGCAGCCTCCAGACCGGGGAGCTGTTTTTT

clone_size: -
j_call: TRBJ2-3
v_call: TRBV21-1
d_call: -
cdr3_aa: CASSSRQGRTDTQYF
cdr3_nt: TGTGCCAGCAGCTCTCGACAGGGTCGCACAGATACGCAGTATTTT

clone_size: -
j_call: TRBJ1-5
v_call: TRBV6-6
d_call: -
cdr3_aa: CASTRSNQPQHF
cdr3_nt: TGTGCCAGCACCCGGAGCAATCAGCCCCAGCATTTT

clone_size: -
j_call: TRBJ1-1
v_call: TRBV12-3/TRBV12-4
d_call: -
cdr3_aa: CASSFKGDTEAFF
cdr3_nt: TGTGCCAGCAGTTTCAAGGGGGACACTGAAGCTTTCTTT

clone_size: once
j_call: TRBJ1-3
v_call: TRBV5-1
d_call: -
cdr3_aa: CASSPVPGLSGNTIYF
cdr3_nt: TGCGCCAGCAGCCCGGTGCCCGGACTCTCTGGAAACACCATATATTTT

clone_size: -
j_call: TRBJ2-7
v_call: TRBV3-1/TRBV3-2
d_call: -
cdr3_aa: CASSLDYLSLEQYF
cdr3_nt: TGTGCCAGCAGCCTGGACTACCTATCCCTGGAGCAGTACTTC

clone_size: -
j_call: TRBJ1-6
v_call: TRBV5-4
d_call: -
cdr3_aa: CASSSDAGVSGDSPLHF
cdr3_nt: TGTGCCAGCAGCTCCGACGCCGGGGTCTCCGGGGATTCACCCCTCCACTTT

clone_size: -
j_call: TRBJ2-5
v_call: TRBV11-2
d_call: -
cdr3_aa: CASSSMNGRETQYF
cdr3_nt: TGTGCCAGCAGCTCCATGAATGGCAGGGAGACCCAGTACTTC

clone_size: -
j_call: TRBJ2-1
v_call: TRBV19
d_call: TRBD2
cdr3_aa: CATASGAYNEQFF
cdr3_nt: TGTGCCACCGCTAGCGGGGCCTACAATGAGCAGTTCTTC

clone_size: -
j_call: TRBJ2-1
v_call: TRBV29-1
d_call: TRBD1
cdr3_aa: CSVIQWTGPGEQFF
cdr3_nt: TGCAGCGTTATACAATGGACAGGACCCGGGGAGCAGTTCTTC

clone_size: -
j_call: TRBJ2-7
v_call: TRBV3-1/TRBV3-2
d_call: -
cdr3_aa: CASSQGGVTEQYF
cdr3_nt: TGTGCCAGCAGCCAAGGCGGGGTAACCGAGCAGTACTTC

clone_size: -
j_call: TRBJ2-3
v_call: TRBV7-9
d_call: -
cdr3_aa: CASSFVGSTDTQYF
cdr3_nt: TGTGCCAGCAGCTTCGTCGGGAGCACAGATACGCAGTATTTT

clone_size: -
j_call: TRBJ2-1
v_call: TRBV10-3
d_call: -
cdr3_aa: CAISEAGIEQFF
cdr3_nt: TGTGCCATCAGTGAGGCGGGGATTGAGCAGTTCTTC

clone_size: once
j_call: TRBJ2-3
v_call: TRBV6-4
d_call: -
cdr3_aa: CASSSFAGTDTQYF
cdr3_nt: TGTGCCAGCAGTTCCTTCGCGGGCACAGATACGCAGTATTTT

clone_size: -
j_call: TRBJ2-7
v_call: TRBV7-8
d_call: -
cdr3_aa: CASSLGSGQVYYEQYF
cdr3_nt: TGTGCCAGCAGCTTAGGATCAGGGCAGGTGTACTACGAGCAGTACTTC

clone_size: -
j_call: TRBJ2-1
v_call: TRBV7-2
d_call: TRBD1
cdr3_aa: CASSGRTGGFYNEQFF
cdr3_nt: TGTGCCAGCAGCGGCCGGACAGGGGGTTTCTACAATGAGCAGTTCTTC

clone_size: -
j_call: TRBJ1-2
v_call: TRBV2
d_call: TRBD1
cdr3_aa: CASSPQGVEGYTF
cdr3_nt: TGTGCCAGCAGTCCCCAGGGGGTTGAAGGCTACACCTTC

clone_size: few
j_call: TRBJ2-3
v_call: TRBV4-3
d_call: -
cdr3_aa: CASSQAVGGYSGDTQYF
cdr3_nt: TGCGCCAGCAGCCAAGCGGTCGGAGGTTATAGCGGAGATACGCAGTATTTT

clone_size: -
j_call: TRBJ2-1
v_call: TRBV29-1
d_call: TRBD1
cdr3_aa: CSVVGQGVYNEQFF
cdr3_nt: TGCAGCGTTGTCGGGCAGGGGGTCTACAATGAGCAGTTCTTC

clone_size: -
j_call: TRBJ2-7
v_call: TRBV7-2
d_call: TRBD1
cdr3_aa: CASSQDRDRLYEQYF
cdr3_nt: TGTGCCAGCAGCCAGGACAGGGATCGATTGTACGAGCAGTACTTC

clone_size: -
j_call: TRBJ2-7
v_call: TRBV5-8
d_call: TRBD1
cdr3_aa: CASSLVRGQGGEQYF
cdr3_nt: TGTGCCAGCAGCTTGGTTAGGGGACAGGGAGGAGAGCAGTACTTC

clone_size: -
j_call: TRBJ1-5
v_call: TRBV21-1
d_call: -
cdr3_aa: CASSKGGAGAVYSNQPQHF
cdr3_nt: TGTGCCAGCAGCAAAGGAGGGGCAGGGGCCGTATATAGCAATCAGCCCCAGCATTTT

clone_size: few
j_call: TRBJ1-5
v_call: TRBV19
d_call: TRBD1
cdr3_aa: CASGGMVRGSNQPQHF
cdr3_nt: TGTGCCAGTGGCGGTATGGTCAGGGGGAGCAATCAGCCCCAGCATTTT

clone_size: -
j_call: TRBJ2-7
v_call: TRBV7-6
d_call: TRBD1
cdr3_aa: CASSSSGQGYEQYF
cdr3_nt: TGTGCCAGCAGCTCGTCCGGACAGGGCTACGAGCAGTACTTC

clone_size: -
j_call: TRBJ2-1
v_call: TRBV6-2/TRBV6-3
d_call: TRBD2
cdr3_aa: CASSGSTSGGTISYNEQFF
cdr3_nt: TGTGCCAGCAGTGGCTCGACTAGCGGGGGGACGATTTCCTACAATGAGCAGTTCTTC